The T cell receptor beta chain described here comes from a study of T cell responses to AZD1222 COVID-19 vaccine. The study's findings and limits: Dominant at 160-218 and 743-854, vaccine-associated CD4 TCRs also spanned spike.

Comment on this clone: Its antigen is as yet unknown.

The CDR3 covers 14 residues. Per germline, CDR1 MNHEY and CDR2 SVGEGT. Trimming removed 5 bases from V and 6 bases from J; junction bases left unmatched: 10. Sequencing was performed with immunoSEQ multiplex PCR; in TCRdb, only in-frame clones are kept and a portion is missing. Among around 150,000 clones listed, approximately 88% were seen once. The sequence was obtained from an adult in good health. This rearrangement joins TRBV6-2 or TRBV6-3 to TRBJ2-7, with 7 bases matching TRBD1. The sample consisted of peripheral blood, taken on day 0 of MenACWY control vaccination. In nucleotides, the CDR3 is TGTGCCAGCAGTCAGCCTGGGACAGACGGCGAGCAGTACTTC. Residues: CASSQPGTDGEQYF.